The clone carrying this TCR beta chain has just one count. V was trimmed by 6 bases and J by 0 bases, leaving 12 bases between them. The CDR3 runs to 15 residues. The V gene's germline CDR1 is MNHEY and CDR2 SVGAGI. Profiled with immunoSEQ multiplex PCR; TCRdb holds only in-frame clones, not every one. This sample carries about 270,000 clones, 70% to 90% of them seen once, and the ten largest clones take 1%. The data originate from a study of blood T cell repertoires in COVID-19. Material: PBMCs or T cells enriched from blood (not recorded which). The clonotype comes from a woman in her 30s who had recovered from COVID-19. V is TRBV6-5 and J is TRBJ1-3; D not certain. The CDR3 region is CASSLTSGSGNTIYF. CDR3 in DNA: TGTGCCAGCAGCCTCACGTCGGGCTCTGGAAACACCATATATTTT.